The clone carrying this T cell receptor beta chain has a single count. Its antigen is still unknown. Germline CDR1 SNHLY, CDR2 FYNNEI. V was pared by 5 bases and J by 8 bases, with 6 bases between. The CDR3 has 10 amino acids. This entry is derived from a study of T cells in Graves' hyperthyroidism and ophthalmopathy. General observations from the study: Most expanded thyroid clonotypes above 0.001 recurred in blood.

TCR beta CDR3 region amplification was performed from RNA transcripts. The primer set for the first-round RT-PCR of the TCR CDR3 was HTBI. TCRdb re-called the multiplex PCR reads through MiXCR, storing one row per CDR3 protein. This table has about 96,000 distinct CDR3 sequences, over 50% appearing once. The sample taken for sequencing was blood. This rearrangement joins TRBV2 to TRBJ1-2; D not resolved. This TCR was recovered from a woman between 40 and 55 years old with Graves' hyperthyroidism. The CDR3 sequence is CASSYQGYTF. The CDR3 bases are TGTGCCAGCAGTTACCAGGGCTACACCTTC.